One T cell receptor beta chain is described in this entry. This sample stems from a study of blood T cell repertoires in COVID-19. Sequencing was performed with immunoSEQ multiplex PCR; in TCRdb, only in-frame clones are kept and a portion is missing. This sample carries some 250,000 clones, around 89% of them seen once, and the ten largest clones take 0.95% to 1%. V dropped 4 bases and J dropped 3 bases, with 19 bases sitting between them. The germline V gene has CDR1 SGHRS and CDR2 YFSETQ. The CDR3 covers 16 residues. The receptor's source is a woman aged 35 to 49 who had recovered from COVID-19. Sequencing was performed on peripheral blood. V usage is TRBV5-1 and J usage is TRBJ2-5; D may be TRBD1 (6 bases). The CDR3, as DNA: TGCGCCAGCAGCGGGGTGGGGGCTATGAACGAAGAGACCCAGTACTTC. Protein sequence: CASSGVGAMNEETQYF.